The entry that follows covers one TCR beta chain sequence. Its antigen is unidentified. These data are taken from a study of lymphopenia after photon versus proton radiotherapy. Overall study results and limits: Only patients who died were analyzed for survival; proton advantage is unproven.

Profiling relied on immunoSEQ multiplex PCR, and the TCRdb table lists in-frame clones only, not all of them. Of roughly 58,000 clones in the sample, roughly 90% were seen once. The receptor was derived from a man aged 80 or over with esophageal cancer. Here the sequenced sample was peripheral blood, taken from a patient treated with proton-based radiotherapy.

CDR3 bases: TGTGCCAGCAGTCAGAACGTCGCGGGGGGCGGGCAGTACTTC. This translates into CASSQNVAGGGQYF. This sequence joins TRBV6-5 and TRBJ2-7; 8 positions match TRBD2. Germline CDR1 MNHEY, CDR2 SVGAGI. This CDR3 has 14 residues. The J segment lost 9 bases and the V segment lost 5 bases, leaving 12 bases of the junction unmatched.